These T cell receptor beta chains were read from a single sample in a study of beta chain features in type 1 diabetes. Generated by immunoSEQ multiplex PCR, the TCRdb table keeps only in-frame clones and is missing some. The sample lists 900,000 or so clones; about a sixth were seen once. The sequenced sample consisted of naive CD4+ T cells from blood. The receptors derive from a woman younger than 35 in good health. Both conserved end residues are part of each CDR3. A D gene is named only where the DNA matches it firmly. Clone size is stated in some rows and not others, as once, few, many or a class when expanded.

size,J,D,V,CDR3,DNA
.,TRBJ1-1,TRBD1,TRBV19,CATIGPGQPSPNTEAFF,TGTGCCACCATAGGACCGGGACAGCCTTCCCCAAACACTGAAGCTTTCTTT
few,TRBJ2-2,.,TRBV14,CASSQSWGYTGELFF,TGTGCCAGCAGCCAGTCGTGGGGGTACACCGGGGAGCTGTTTTTT
.,TRBJ1-4,.,TRBV5-1,CASSPGGGPNEKLFF,TGCGCCAGCAGCCCCGGGGGGGGGCCTAATGAAAAACTGTTTTTT
few,TRBJ2-5,.,TRBV5-1,CASSFSGEETQYF,TGCGCCAGCAGCTTTAGCGGAGAAGAGACCCAGTACTTC
few,TRBJ1-5,TRBD1,TRBV2,CASSPGQGARNNQPQHF,TGTGCCAGCAGCCCGGGACAGGGGGCGAGGAACAATCAGCCCCAGCATTTT
few,TRBJ2-1,TRBD1,TRBV29-1,CSVGPRDRRWDEQFF,TGCAGCGTTGGCCCCCGGGACAGGCGATGGGATGAGCAGTTCTTC
.,TRBJ2-2,.,TRBV7-9,CASSPTPGELFF,TGTGCCAGCAGCCCAACCCCCGGGGAGCTGTTTTTT
many,TRBJ2-1,TRBD2,TRBV10-3,CATQGAGWSFF,TGTGCCACTCAAGGAGCGGGATGGTCGTTCTTC
.,TRBJ1-2,.,TRBV7-8,CASSLVRGEGYTF,TGTGCCAGCAGCTTAGTTCGGGGGGAAGGCTACACCTTC
.,TRBJ2-3,.,TRBV7-3,CASSVSTSTDTQYF,TGTGCCAGCAGCGTGTCAACGTCGACAGATACGCAGTATTTT
few,TRBJ2-5,.,TRBV7-3,CASSPTSARETQYF,TGTGCCAGCAGCCCGACTAGTGCGCGCGAGACCCAGTACTTC
.,TRBJ1-2,TRBD1,TRBV10-3,CAISAPQGIYGYTF,TGTGCCATCAGTGCCCCACAGGGGATCTATGGCTACACCTTC
.,TRBJ2-7,.,TRBV28,CASSPPLGVADDAYEQYF,TGTGCCAGCAGCCCCCCCCTTGGTGTAGCGGACGATGCCTACGAGCAGTACTTC
.,TRBJ1-2,.,TRBV7-2,CASSLVHYGYTF,TGTGCCAGCAGCTTAGTCCACTATGGCTACACCTTC
.,TRBJ1-2,.,TRBV6-6,CASSYGHGYTF,TGTGCCAGCAGTTACGGTCATGGCTACACCTTC
few,TRBJ2-5,.,TRBV7-9,CASSRGYQETQYF,TGTGCCAGCAGCCGAGGGTACCAAGAGACCCAGTACTTC
few,TRBJ2-7,TRBD1,TRBV4-1,CASSHPGQGPSYEQYF,TGCGCCAGCAGCCACCCGGGACAGGGGCCTTCCTACGAGCAGTACTTC
.,TRBJ2-6,TRBD1,TRBV14,CASSNYGTGLLGANVLTF,TGTGCCAGCAGCAATTACGGGACAGGGTTACTTGGGGCCAACGTCCTGACTTTC
few,TRBJ2-7,.,TRBV28,CASSLFLRGSYEQYF,TGTGCCAGCAGTTTATTCCTCCGGGGCTCCTACGAGCAGTACTTC
few,TRBJ1-2,.,TRBV7-9,CASTKLGSYGHGYTF,TGTGCCAGCACCAAACTGGGGTCCTATGGGCATGGCTACACCTTC
.,TRBJ2-5,TRBD2,TRBV4-3,CASSQGLADQETQYF,TGCGCCAGCAGCCAAGGCCTAGCGGATCAAGAGACCCAGTACTTC
.,TRBJ2-7,.,TRBV28,CASSFGGIYEQYF,TGTGCCAGCAGTTTTGGGGGGATATACGAGCAGTACTTC
.,TRBJ1-2,TRBD1,TRBV2,CASSLQGAGYGYTF,TGTGCCAGCAGCCTACAGGGGGCTGGCTATGGCTACACCTTC
few,TRBJ2-1,.,TRBV2,CASNRIQGVNEQFF,TGTGCCAGCAATCGGATACAGGGAGTGAATGAGCAGTTCTTC
.,TRBJ1-5,.,TRBV6-5,CASKAGIYQPQHF,TGTGCCAGCAAGGCAGGGATTTATCAGCCCCAGCATTTT
.,TRBJ2-5,TRBD2,TRBV5-1,CASSSPRGLAGGETQYF,TGCGCCAGCAGTTCCCCCCGTGGGCTAGCGGGAGGAGAGACCCAGTACTTC
.,TRBJ2-7,.,TRBV6-6,CASRSSDPLYEQYF,TGTGCCAGCAGATCATCAGACCCTCTCTACGAGCAGTACTTC
.,TRBJ2-5,.,TRBV4-3,CASSRGLTDQETQYF,TGCGCCAGCAGCCGCGGACTGACGGATCAAGAGACCCAGTACTTC
.,TRBJ2-7,TRBD2,TRBV7-9,CASSFLAGVNEQYF,TGTGCCAGCAGCTTCCTAGCGGGAGTCAACGAGCAGTACTTC
few,TRBJ2-1,TRBD2,TRBV13,CASSTSGASSYNEQFF,TGTGCCAGCAGCACTAGCGGGGCAAGCTCCTACAATGAGCAGTTCTTC
few,TRBJ2-5,.,TRBV29-1,CSVDRGKETQYF,TGCAGCGTTGACAGGGGTAAAGAGACCCAGTACTTC
.,TRBJ2-1,.,TRBV18,CASSPALYSRGDEQFF,TGTGCCAGCTCACCCGCGTTGTATAGTAGAGGCGATGAGCAGTTCTTC
.,TRBJ2-5,.,TRBV12-5,CASGSFTGREETQYF,TGTGCTAGTGGTTCGTTCACTGGGCGGGAAGAGACCCAGTACTTC
few,TRBJ2-6,.,TRBV11-2,CASSLLGLDPGANVLTF,TGTGCCAGCAGCTTATTAGGTCTTGATCCTGGGGCCAACGTCCTGACTTTC
.,TRBJ2-4,.,TRBV7-6,CASSSGDLANIQYF,TGTGCCAGCAGTTCCGGAGACCTGGCGAACATTCAGTACTTC
few,TRBJ1-1,.,TRBV5-1,CASSLAGGNTEAFF,TGCGCCAGCAGCTTGGCCGGGGGGAACACTGAAGCTTTCTTT
.,TRBJ2-6,.,TRBV4-3,CASSYRANSGANVLTF,TGCGCCAGCAGCTACAGGGCTAACTCTGGGGCCAACGTCCTGACTTTC
.,TRBJ1-2,TRBD1,TRBV6-5,CASSRDRDFYGYTF,TGTGCCAGCAGCAGAGACAGGGATTTCTATGGCTACACCTTC
few,TRBJ2-7,.,TRBV15,CATSRDVTGAYEQYF,TGTGCCACCAGCAGAGATGTTACGGGGGCCTACGAGCAGTACTTC
many,TRBJ2-3,.,TRBV21-1,CASSRGCSTDTQYF,TGTGCCAGCAGCAGGGGATGTAGCACAGATACGCAGTATTTT
few,TRBJ2-5,.,TRBV7-3,CASSLTGPYGTQYF,TGTGCCAGCAGCTTAACAGGACCCTACGGGACCCAGTACTTC
.,TRBJ2-3,.,TRBV5-1,CASSTNPMRGTDTQYF,TGCGCCAGCAGCACTAATCCTATGCGGGGCACAGATACGCAGTATTTT
.,TRBJ1-2,TRBD1,TRBV19,CASSYRGSNYGYTF,TGTGCCAGTAGCTACAGGGGATCTAACTATGGCTACACCTTC
few,TRBJ2-5,.,TRBV18,CASSPPSGETQYF,TGTGCCAGCTCACCACCGTCAGGGGAGACCCAGTACTTC
.,TRBJ2-1,TRBD2,TRBV6-1,CASSGGLAGPNEQFF,TGTGCCAGCAGTGGGGGACTAGCGGGACCCAATGAGCAGTTCTTC
.,TRBJ1-1,TRBD1,TRBV7-9,CASRPTGLNTEAFF,TGTGCCAGCAGGCCGACAGGGTTGAACACTGAAGCTTTCTTT